This T cell receptor beta chain was identified during a study of T cell responses to AZD1222 COVID-19 vaccine. Whole-study findings and limits: No day 14 peak samples; only post-peak repertoires were characterized. An increase in Spike-specific TCR breadth and depth was observed after two AZD1222 doses. White British people made up most donors, females outnumbered males, and clonal diversity was possibly underestimated. Reportedly, nearly half of unique spike TCRs recognized epitopes outside B.1.351/B.1.1.7 mutations.

Concerning this clone: Its specificity is unknown.

The data were produced by immunoSEQ multiplex PCR, yet TCRdb's version contains in-frame clones alone and is incomplete. In the table there are 150,000 to 200,000 clones, more than 85% of which are singletons. The V end lost 6 bases, the J end lost 3 bases, and 14 bases lay between the germline ends. Germline V gene data show CDR1 as MNHEY and CDR2 as SVGAGI. The CDR3 loop spans 14 amino acids. The chain couples TRBV6-5 to TRBJ1-1; D uncertain. The source was peripheral blood, collected on day 0 of AZD1222 vaccination. The TCR originated in an adult in good health. The CDR3 DNA follows: TGTGCCAGCAGCCCCTCCTCCCCTTACACTGAAGCTTTCTTT. Translated, it gives CASSPSSPYTEAFF.